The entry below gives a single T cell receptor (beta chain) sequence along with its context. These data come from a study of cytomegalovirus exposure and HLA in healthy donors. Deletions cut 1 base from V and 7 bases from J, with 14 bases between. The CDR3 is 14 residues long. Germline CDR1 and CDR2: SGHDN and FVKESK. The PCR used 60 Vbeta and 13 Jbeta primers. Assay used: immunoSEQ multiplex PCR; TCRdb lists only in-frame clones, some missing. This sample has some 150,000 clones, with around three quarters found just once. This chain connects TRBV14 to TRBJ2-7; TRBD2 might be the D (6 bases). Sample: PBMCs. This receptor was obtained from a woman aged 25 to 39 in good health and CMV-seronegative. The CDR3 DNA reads TGTGCCAGCAGCCAAGTACGGGGGTCAGAAGAGCAGTACTTC. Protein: CASSQVRGSEEQYF. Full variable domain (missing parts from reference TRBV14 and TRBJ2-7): EAGVTQFPSHSVIEKGQTVTLRCDPISGHDNLYWYRRVMGKEIKFLLHFVKESKQDESGMPNNRFLAERTGGTYSTLKVQPAELEDSGVYFCASSQVRGSEEQYFGPGTRLTVT.